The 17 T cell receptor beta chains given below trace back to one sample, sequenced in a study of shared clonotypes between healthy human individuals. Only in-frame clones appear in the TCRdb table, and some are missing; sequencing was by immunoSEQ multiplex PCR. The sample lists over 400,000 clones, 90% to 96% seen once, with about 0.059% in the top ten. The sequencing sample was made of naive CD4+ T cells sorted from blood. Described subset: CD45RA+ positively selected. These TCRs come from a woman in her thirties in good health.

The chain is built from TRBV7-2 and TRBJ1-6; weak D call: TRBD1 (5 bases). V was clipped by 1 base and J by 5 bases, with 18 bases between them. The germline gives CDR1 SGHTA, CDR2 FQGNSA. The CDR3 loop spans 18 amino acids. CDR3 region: CASSLDGRLGPNNSPLHF. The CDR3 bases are TGTGCCAGCAGCTTAGATGGGCGGCTGGGGCCCAATAATTCACCCCTCCACTTT.

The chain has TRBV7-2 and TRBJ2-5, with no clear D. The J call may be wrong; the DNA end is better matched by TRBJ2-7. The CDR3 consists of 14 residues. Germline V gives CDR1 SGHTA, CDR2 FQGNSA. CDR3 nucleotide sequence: TGTGCCAGCAGCTTTACCTCGGGCAACTACGAGCAGTACTTC. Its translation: CASSFTSGNYEQYF.

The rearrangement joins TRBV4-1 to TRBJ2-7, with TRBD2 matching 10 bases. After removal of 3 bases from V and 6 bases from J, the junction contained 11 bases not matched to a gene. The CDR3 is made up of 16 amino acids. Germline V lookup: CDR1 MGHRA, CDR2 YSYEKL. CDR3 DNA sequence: TGCGCCAGCAGCCACGGCTATAGCGGGAGGAGGGCCGAGCAGTACTTC. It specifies CASSHGYSGRRAEQYF.

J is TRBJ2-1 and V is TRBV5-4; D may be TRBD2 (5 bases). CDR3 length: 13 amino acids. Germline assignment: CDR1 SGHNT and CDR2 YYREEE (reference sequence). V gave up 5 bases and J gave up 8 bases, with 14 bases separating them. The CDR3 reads CASSSEGRHEQFF. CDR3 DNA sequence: TGTGCCAGCAGTTCTGAGGGCCGTCATGAGCAGTTCTTC.

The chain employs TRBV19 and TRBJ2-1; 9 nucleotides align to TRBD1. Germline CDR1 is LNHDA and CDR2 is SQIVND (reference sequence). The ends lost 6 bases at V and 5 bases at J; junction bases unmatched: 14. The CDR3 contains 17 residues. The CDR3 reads CASRDSRRTGAHNEQFF. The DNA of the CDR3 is TGTGCCAGTAGGGACTCGCGGAGGACAGGGGCCCACAATGAGCAGTTCTTC.

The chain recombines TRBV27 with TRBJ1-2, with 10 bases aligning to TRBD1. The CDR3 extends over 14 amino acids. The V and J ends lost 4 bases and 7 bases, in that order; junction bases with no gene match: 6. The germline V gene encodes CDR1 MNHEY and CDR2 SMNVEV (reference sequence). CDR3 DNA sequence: TGTGCCAGCAGTTACAGATGGACAGGGGGTGGCTACACCTTC. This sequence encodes CASSYRWTGGGYTF.

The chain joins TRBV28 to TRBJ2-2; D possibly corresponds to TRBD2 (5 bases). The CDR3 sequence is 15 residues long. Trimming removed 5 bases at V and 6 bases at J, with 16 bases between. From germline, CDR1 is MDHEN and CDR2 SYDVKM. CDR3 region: CASSTGVRWAGELFF. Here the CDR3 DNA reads TGTGCCAGCAGTACCGGGGTGAGGTGGGCCGGGGAGCTGTTTTTT.

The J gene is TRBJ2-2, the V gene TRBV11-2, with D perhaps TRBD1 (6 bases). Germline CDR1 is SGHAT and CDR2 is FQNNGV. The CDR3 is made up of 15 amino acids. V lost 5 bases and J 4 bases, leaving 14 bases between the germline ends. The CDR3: CASSPTGSPTGELFF. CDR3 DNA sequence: TGTGCCAGCAGCCCCACAGGGTCGCCCACCGGGGAGCTGTTTTTT.

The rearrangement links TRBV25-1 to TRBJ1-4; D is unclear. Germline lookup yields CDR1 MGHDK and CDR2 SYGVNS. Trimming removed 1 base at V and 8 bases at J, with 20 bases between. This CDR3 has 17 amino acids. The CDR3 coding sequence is TGTGCCAGCAGTGAATCCACCGGTAAAGGGTTTGAGGAAAAACTGTTTTTT. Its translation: CASSESTGKGFEEKLFF.

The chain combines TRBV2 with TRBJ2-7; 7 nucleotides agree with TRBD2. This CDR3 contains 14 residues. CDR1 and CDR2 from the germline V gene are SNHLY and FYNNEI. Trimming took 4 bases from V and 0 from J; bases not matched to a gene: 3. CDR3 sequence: CASSGTSVSYEQYF. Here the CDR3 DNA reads TGTGCCAGCAGTGGGACTAGTGTCTCCTACGAGCAGTACTTC.

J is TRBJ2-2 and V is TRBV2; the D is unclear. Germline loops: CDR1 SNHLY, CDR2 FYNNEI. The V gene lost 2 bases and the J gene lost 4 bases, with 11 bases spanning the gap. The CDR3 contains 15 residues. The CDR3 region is CASSEPGTGTGELFF. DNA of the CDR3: TGTGCCAGCAGTGAACCAGGAACGGGCACCGGGGAGCTGTTTTTT.

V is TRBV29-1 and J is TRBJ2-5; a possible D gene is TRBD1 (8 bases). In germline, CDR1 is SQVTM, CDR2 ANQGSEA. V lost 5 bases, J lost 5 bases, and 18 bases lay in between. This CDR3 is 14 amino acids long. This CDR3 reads CSVRSQGGQETQYF. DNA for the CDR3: TGCAGCGTTAGGTCACAGGGGGGGCAGGAGACCCAGTACTTC.

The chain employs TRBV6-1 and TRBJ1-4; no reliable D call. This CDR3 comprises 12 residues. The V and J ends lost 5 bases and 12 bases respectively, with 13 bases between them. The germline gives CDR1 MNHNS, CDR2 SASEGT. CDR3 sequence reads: CASSYGREELFF. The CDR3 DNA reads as TGTGCCAGCAGTTATGGACGGGAGGAACTGTTTTTT.

The CDR3 loop is CASSLEGLAGGGEQFF. Here the CDR3 DNA reads TGTGCCAGCAGCTTGGAAGGGCTAGCGGGAGGGGGTGAGCAGTTCTTC. The chain combines TRBV5-4 with TRBJ2-1; 12 positions agree with TRBD2. Trimming cost V 0 bases and J 9 bases; bases outside gene matches: 7. Germline-derived CDR1 and CDR2 are SGHNT and YYREEE (reference sequence). The CDR3 totals 16 residues.

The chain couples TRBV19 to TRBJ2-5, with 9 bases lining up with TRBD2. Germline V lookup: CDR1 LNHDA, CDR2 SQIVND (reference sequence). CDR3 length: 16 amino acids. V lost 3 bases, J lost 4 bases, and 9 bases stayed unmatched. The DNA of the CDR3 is TGTGCCAGTAGTATTTTGGGAGCGGGAGGAAGAGAGACCCAGTACTTC. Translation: CASSILGAGGRETQYF. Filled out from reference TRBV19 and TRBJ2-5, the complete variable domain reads DGGITQSPKYLFRKEGQNVTLSCEQNLNHDAMYWYRQDPGQGLRLIYYSQIVNDFQKGDIAEGYSVSREKKESFPLTVTSAQKNPTAFYLCASSILGAGGRETQYFGPGTRLLVL.

The CDR3 DNA follows: TGTGCAGTAATACCGGGACAACACTACGAGCAGTACTTC. Its protein product is CAVIPGQHYEQYF. The rearrangement links TRBV6-5 to TRBJ2-7, with D possibly matching TRBD1 (6 bases). Germline CDR1 is MNHEY and CDR2 is SVGAGI. The CDR3 contains 13 residues.

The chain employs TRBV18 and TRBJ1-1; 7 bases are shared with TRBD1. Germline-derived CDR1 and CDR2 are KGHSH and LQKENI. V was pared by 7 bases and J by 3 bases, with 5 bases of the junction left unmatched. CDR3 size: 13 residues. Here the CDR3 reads CASLDREDTEAFF. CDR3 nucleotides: TGTGCCAGCTTAGACAGGGAAGACACTGAAGCTTTCTTT.